This T cell receptor (beta chain) was recorded in a study of response to subunit inactivated influenza vaccine. TCRdb reprocessed the RT-PCR reads via MiXCR and lists one record per CDR3 protein. The repertoire holds about 780,000 distinct CDR3 sequences, approximately 17% seen once, with around 9.9% in the top ten. General study points: Each seasonal influenza vaccination, the authors suggested, recruits few new T cells.

The CDR3 is 14 amino acids. Unmatched junction bases numbered 4, after V lost 5 bases and J lost 3 bases. This clonotype was observed many times. Its antigen is as yet unknown. The receptor was derived from a man aged 45-60 years who received an inactivated influenza vaccine. The J gene is TRBJ2-5, the V gene TRBV12-3 or TRBV12-4, with 9 bases fitting TRBD1. Here the sequenced sample was PBMCs from blood, taken approximately 5 days after vaccination. The DNA of the CDR3 is TGTGCCAGCAGTAAGACAGGGGGGAAAGAGACCCAGTACTTC. Amino acids: CASSKTGGKETQYF.